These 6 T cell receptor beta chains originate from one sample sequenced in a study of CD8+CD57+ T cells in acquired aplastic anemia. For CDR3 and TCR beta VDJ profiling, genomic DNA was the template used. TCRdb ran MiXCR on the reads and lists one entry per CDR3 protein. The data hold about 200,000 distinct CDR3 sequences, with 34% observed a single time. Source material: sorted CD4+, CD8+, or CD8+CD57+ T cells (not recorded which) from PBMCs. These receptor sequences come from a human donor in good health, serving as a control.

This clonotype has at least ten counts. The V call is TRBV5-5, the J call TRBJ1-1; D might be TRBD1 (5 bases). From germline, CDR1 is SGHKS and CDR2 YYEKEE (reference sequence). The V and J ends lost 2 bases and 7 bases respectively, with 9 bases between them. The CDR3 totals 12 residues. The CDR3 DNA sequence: TGTGCCAGCAGCTTTTTCCAGGGTGAAGCTTTCTTT. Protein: CASSFFQGEAFF. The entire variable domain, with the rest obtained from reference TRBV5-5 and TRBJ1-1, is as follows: DAGVTQSPTHLIKTRGQQVTLRCSPISGHKSVSWYQQVLGQGPQFIFQYYEKEERGRGNFPDRFSARQFPNYSSELNVNALLLGDSALYLCASSFFQGEAFFGQGTRLTVV.

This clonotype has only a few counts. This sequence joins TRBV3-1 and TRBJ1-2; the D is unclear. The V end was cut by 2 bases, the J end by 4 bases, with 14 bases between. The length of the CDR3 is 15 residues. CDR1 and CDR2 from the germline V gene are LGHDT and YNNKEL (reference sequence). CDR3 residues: CASSQFRDIIYGYTF. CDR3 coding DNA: TGTGCCAGCAGCCAATTCCGGGATATTATCTATGGCTACACCTTC.

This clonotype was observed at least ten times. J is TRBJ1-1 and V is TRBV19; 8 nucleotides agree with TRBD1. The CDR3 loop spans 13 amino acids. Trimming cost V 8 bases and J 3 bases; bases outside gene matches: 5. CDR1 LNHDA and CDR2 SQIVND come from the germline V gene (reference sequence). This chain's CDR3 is CASGQGRYTEAFF. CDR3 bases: TGTGCCAGTGGACAGGGACGGTACACTGAAGCTTTCTTT.

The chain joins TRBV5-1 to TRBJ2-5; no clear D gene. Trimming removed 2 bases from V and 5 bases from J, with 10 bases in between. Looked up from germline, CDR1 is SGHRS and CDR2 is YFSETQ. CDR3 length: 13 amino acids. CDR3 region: CASSLRLGETQYF. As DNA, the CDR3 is TGCGCCAGCAGCTTAAGGTTGGGGGAGACCCAGTACTTC.

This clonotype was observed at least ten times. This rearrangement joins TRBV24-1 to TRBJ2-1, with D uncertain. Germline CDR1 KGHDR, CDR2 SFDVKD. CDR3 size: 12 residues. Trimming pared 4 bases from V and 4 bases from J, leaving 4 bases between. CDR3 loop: CATSDQYNEQFF. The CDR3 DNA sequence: TGTGCCACCAGTGACCAGTACAATGAGCAGTTCTTC.

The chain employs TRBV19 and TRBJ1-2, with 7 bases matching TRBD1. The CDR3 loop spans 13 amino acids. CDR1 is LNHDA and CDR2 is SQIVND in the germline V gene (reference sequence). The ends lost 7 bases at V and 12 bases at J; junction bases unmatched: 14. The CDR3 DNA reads TGTGCCAGTACGGATGACAGGGCCAGTGGAAACACCTTC. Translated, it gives CASTDDRASGNTF.